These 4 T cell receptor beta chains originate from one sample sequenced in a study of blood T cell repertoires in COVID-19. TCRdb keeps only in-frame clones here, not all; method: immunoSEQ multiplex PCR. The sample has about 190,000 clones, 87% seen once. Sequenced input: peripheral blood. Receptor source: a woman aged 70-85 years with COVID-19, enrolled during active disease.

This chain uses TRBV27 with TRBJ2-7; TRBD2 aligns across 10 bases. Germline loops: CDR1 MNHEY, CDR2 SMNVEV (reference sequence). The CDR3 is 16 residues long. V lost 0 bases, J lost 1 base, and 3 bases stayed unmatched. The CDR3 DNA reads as TGTGCCAGCAGTTTATCTTGGACTAGCGGATCCTACGAGCAGTACTTC. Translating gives CASSLSWTSGSYEQYF.

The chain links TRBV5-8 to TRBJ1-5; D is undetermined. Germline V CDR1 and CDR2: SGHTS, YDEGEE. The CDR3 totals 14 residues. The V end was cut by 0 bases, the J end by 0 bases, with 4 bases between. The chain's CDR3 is CASSLGVSNQPQHF. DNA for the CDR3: TGTGCCAGCAGCTTGGGAGTTAGCAATCAGCCCCAGCATTTT.

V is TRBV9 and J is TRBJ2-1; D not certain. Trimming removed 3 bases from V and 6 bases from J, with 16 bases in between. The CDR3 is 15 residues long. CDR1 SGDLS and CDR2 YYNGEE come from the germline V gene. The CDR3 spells CASSASASSPNEQFF. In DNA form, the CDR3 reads TGTGCCAGCAGCGCCTCCGCTAGTTCCCCCAATGAGCAGTTCTTC.

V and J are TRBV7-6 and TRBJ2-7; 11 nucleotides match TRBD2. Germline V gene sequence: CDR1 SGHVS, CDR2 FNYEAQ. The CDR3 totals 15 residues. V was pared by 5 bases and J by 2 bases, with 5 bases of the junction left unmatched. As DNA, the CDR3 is TGTGCCAGCAGCCGCCTGACTAGCGGGGCCTACGAGCAGTACTTC. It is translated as CASSRLTSGAYEQYF.